Shown below are 24 T cell receptor beta chains from a single sample sequenced in a study of cytomegalovirus exposure and HLA in healthy donors (dated by TCRdb to the late 2010s). Libraries were built with the immunoSEQ multiplex PCR assay. The table was pulled from immuneACCESS by TCRdb, which kept in-frame rearrangements only. Such tables lose some clones; where checked, under half of the loss comes from unresolved V genes, and the rest has no known cause. The sample profile shows some 310,000 clones; around 90% of them were found once. The ten largest clones represent over 0.9% of the sample. The sample was PBMCs. Receptor source: a man between 25 and 39 years old in good health and CMV-seronegative.

The gene calls are TRBV10-2 and TRBJ2-6; the D gene is possibly TRBD1 (5 bases). The CDR3 spans 13 residues. Germline CDR1 WSHSY, CDR2 SAAADI. Trimming took 9 bases from V and 0 from J, leaving 6 bases between them. The CDR3 DNA is TGCGCCAGTAGGGGCTCTGGGGCCAACGTCCTGACTTTC. Its translation: CASRGSGANVLTF.

The CDR3, as DNA: TGTGCCAGCAGCACGTCCCGGACAGGGGTTAGCACAGATACGCAGTATTTT. Translation gives CASSTSRTGVSTDTQYF. The rearrangement uses TRBV7-9 and TRBJ2-3; 9 bases match TRBD1. The trim removed 5 bases at V and 0 bases at J, leaving 9 bases unmatched. CDR1 and CDR2 (germline): SEHNR, FQNEAQ (reference sequence). The CDR3 is 17 residues long.

This chain links TRBV7-9 with TRBJ1-2; D not resolved. Looked up from germline, CDR1 is SEHNR and CDR2 is FQNEAQ (reference sequence). V was shortened by 5 bases and J by 8 bases, with 15 bases between the two germline ends. The CDR3 covers 13 residues. Here the CDR3 reads CASSAALAEGYTF. The CDR3 DNA sequence: TGTGCCAGCAGCGCCGCCCTCGCGGAAGGCTACACCTTC. Full variable domain (outside the CDR3, taken from reference TRBV7-9 and TRBJ1-2): DTGVSQNPRHKITKRGQNVTFRCDPISEHNRLYWYRQTLGQGPEFLTYFQNEAQLEKSRLLSDRFSAERPKGSFSTLEIQRTEQGDSAMYLCASSAALAEGYTFGSGTRLTVV.

This sequence joins TRBV27 and TRBJ2-3; TRBD1 agrees at 9 bases. CDR3 length: 18 residues. CDR1 and CDR2 (germline): MNHEY, SMNVEV (reference sequence). The ends lost 4 bases at V and 1 base at J; junction bases unmatched: 12. CDR3 region: CASSYTQTGGGGTDTQYF. In nucleotides, the CDR3 is TGTGCCAGCAGTTACACCCAAACAGGGGGCGGTGGCACAGATACGCAGTATTTT.

V and J are TRBV15 and TRBJ2-5; 10 nucleotides align to TRBD1. V shed 0 bases and J 2 bases; nucleotides not matched to a gene: 12. Per the germline V gene, CDR1 is LNHNV and CDR2 is YYDKDF (reference sequence). This CDR3 has 19 residues. The CDR3 loop reads CATSRDGQGDRGEQETQYF. Written as DNA, the CDR3 is TGTGCCACCAGCAGAGACGGACAGGGGGATAGAGGGGAGCAAGAGACCCAGTACTTC. Filled out from reference TRBV15 and TRBJ2-5, the complete variable domain reads DAMVIQNPRYQVTQFGKPVTLSCSQTLNHNVMYWYQQKSSQAPKLLFHYYDKDFNNEADTPDNFQSRRPNTSFCFLDIRSPGLGDTAMYLCATSRDGQGDRGEQETQYFGPGTRLLVL.

A few counts support this clone. The rearrangement uses TRBV6-5 and TRBJ1-2; D gene uncertain. Trimming removed 5 bases from V and 7 bases from J, with 17 bases in between. CDR1 is MNHEY, CDR2 SVGAGI, per germline. This CDR3 is 14 amino acids long. CDR3 nucleotide sequence: TGTGCCAGCAGTCCAACCCCCGGGATCTCTGGCTACACCTTC. This encodes CASSPTPGISGYTF.

This chain connects TRBV5-1 to TRBJ1-1; tentative D call: TRBD1 (5 bases). The V end lost 1 base, the J end lost 1 base, and 11 bases lay between the germline ends. Germline V gene data show CDR1 as SGHRS and CDR2 as YFSETQ. This CDR3 is 15 amino acids long. CDR3 in DNA: TGCGCCAGCAGCTTGAGGAGGGGCCCGAACACTGAAGCTTTCTTT. It encodes CASSLRRGPNTEAFF.

This rearrangement joins TRBV20-1 to TRBJ1-1; D not resolved. CDR1 is DFQATT, CDR2 SNEGSKA, per germline (reference sequence). Deletions cut 5 bases from V and 4 bases from J, with 8 bases between. The CDR3 loop spans 11 amino acids. CDR3 in DNA: TGCAGTGCTTGGGAGGGCACTGAAGCTTTCTTT. This gives the protein CSAWEGTEAFF.

The chain carries TRBV6-1 and TRBJ2-1, with 7 bases fitting TRBD1. Germline V gives CDR1 MNHNS, CDR2 SASEGT. J lost 7 bases, V lost 4 bases, and 10 bases had no gene match. The CDR3 has 15 amino acids. CDR3 loop: CASSGGTAARNEQFF. CDR3 DNA sequence: TGTGCCAGCAGTGGGGGGACAGCGGCGAGGAATGAGCAGTTCTTC.

This chain uses TRBV15 with TRBJ1-2; possible D gene TRBD1, 5 bases. Trimming removed 1 base at V and 0 bases at J, with 12 bases between. Germline V CDR1 and CDR2: LNHNV, YYDKDF (reference sequence). The CDR3 spans 16 residues. The CDR3 spells CATSRVSGDPNYGYTF. The CDR3 DNA is TGTGCCACCAGCAGAGTATCGGGGGACCCTAACTATGGCTACACCTTC.

This clone was detected once. The chain uses TRBV7-2 and TRBJ2-5, with TRBD2 identical over 10 bases. The CDR3 totals 15 residues. Germline V gives CDR1 SGHTA, CDR2 FQGNSA. The J segment lost 5 bases and the V segment lost 5 bases, leaving 8 bases of the junction unmatched. DNA for the CDR3: TGTGCCAGCAGCCCTCAGCGGGGGGGACGGGAGACCCAGTACTTC. It translates to CASSPQRGGRETQYF.

The chain carries TRBV25-1 and TRBJ2-1; the match to TRBD2 covers 10 bases. CDR1 and CDR2 from the germline V gene are MGHDK and SYGVNS. The CDR3 runs to 14 residues. The V segment lost 4 bases and the J segment 10 bases; nucleotides outside the gene matches: 7. The CDR3 bases are TGTGCCAGCAGTGGGCTAGCGGGGGCCCTGGAGCAGTTCTTC. This translates into CASSGLAGALEQFF. Full variable domain (rest looked up from reference TRBV25-1 and TRBJ2-1): EADIYQTPRYLVIGTGKKITLECSQTMGHDKMYWYQQDPGMELHLIHYSYGVNSTEKGDLSSESTVSRIRTEHFPLTLESARPSHTSQYLCASSGLAGALEQFFGPGTRLTVL.

The chain couples TRBV7-2 to TRBJ1-2, with 8 bases lining up with TRBD1. Unmatched junction bases numbered 6, after V lost 4 bases and J lost 5 bases. CDR1 and CDR2 (germline): SGHTA, FQGNSA. The CDR3 length is 14 residues. The CDR3 is CASSSGQGWYGYTF. CDR3 DNA: TGTGCCAGCAGCTCAGGACAGGGTTGGTATGGCTACACCTTC. Full variable domain (remainder filled in from reference TRBV7-2 and TRBJ1-2): GAGVSQSPSNKVTEKGKDVELRCDPISGHTALYWYRQSLGQGLEFLIYFQGNSAPDKSGLPSDRFSAERTGGSVSTLTIQRTQQEDSAVYLCASSSGQGWYGYTFGSGTRLTVV.

The CDR3 DNA follows: TGCGCCAGCAGCTTGGTCTCGGGGAGCCACGAGCAGTACTTC. Its translation: CASSLVSGSHEQYF. This chain connects TRBV5-1 to TRBJ2-7; possibly TRBD2 for D (5 bases). The CDR3 length is 14 residues. Germline CDR1 and CDR2: SGHRS and YFSETQ. The V end was cut by 0 bases, the J end by 5 bases, with 12 bases between.

As to this clone: At the DNA level, this CDR3 is encoded by other sequences in the same sample as well. The V and J genes are TRBV19 and TRBJ2-7, with TRBD1 identical over 8 bases. The germline gives CDR1 LNHDA, CDR2 SQIVND (reference sequence). J was trimmed by 0 bases and V by 3 bases; bases with no gene match: 1. The length of the CDR3 is 14 residues. The DNA for the CDR3 is TGTGCCAGTAGTATTGACAGGGGCTCCTACGAGCAGTACTTC. This sequence encodes CASSIDRGSYEQYF.

This clone was seen only once. The chain combines TRBV30 with TRBJ2-7, with D possibly TRBD2 on 7 matching bases. This CDR3 is 15 amino acids long. Germline-derived CDR1 and CDR2 are GTSNPN and SVGIG (reference sequence). V lost 8 bases and J 6 bases, leaving 26 bases between the germline ends. The CDR3 protein is CAGGGPGPLSREQYF. The CDR3 DNA reads TGTGCCGGGGGGGGCCCGGGGCCCTTATCCCGCGAGCAGTACTTC.

Many counts were recorded for this clone. The chain has TRBV4-3 and TRBJ2-2; 7 bases agree with TRBD2. Germline lookup yields CDR1 LGHNA and CDR2 YSLEER. The CDR3 is 17 residues long. V gave up 0 bases and J gave up 3 bases; unmatched junction bases: 7. CDR3 sequence (DNA): TGCGCCAGCAGCCAAGAGGCGCCCGGGGGGTACACCGGGGAGCTGTTTTTT. It codes for CASSQEAPGGYTGELFF.

The CDR3 protein is CASSPSGGVGQDYGYTF. The CDR3 DNA follows: TGCGCCAGCAGCCCGTCGGGGGGCGTGGGGCAGGACTATGGCTACACCTTC. The chain recombines TRBV5-1 with TRBJ1-2; perhaps TRBD1 as D (6 bases). CDR1 is SGHRS, CDR2 YFSETQ, per germline. V was shortened by 4 bases and J by 3 bases, with 22 bases between the two germline ends. This CDR3 is built from 17 residues.

The chain recombines TRBV6-6 with TRBJ1-2; perhaps TRBD1 as D (5 bases). Trimming took 5 bases from V and 0 from J, leaving 16 bases between them. Germline CDR1 MNHNY, CDR2 SVGAGI (reference sequence). This CDR3 contains 16 residues. The DNA for the CDR3 is TGTGCCAGCAGTGCTGCGGGACGGCTAGCTAACTATGGCTACACCTTC. Translation gives CASSAAGRLANYGYTF.

V usage is TRBV27 and J usage is TRBJ2-5; 10 bases are shared with TRBD1. This CDR3 comprises 15 residues. Germline CDR1 and CDR2: MNHEY and SMNVEV (reference sequence). J lost 2 bases, V lost 5 bases, and 5 bases had no gene match. The CDR3 coding sequence is TGTGCCAGCAGTCGACAGGGGGCAGGGCAAGAGACCCAGTACTTC. Encoded protein: CASSRQGAGQETQYF.

This chain joins TRBV27 and TRBJ1-1; 7 bases line up with TRBD1. The germline V gene has CDR1 MNHEY and CDR2 SMNVEV (reference sequence). The ends lost 4 bases at V and 6 bases at J; junction bases unmatched: 11. CDR3 length: 15 residues. In nucleotides, the CDR3 is TGTGCCAGCAGTTCACGGACAGGTGGTGGGTCTGAAGCTTTCTTT. It yields the protein CASSSRTGGGSEAFF.

V is TRBV5-6 and J is TRBJ2-5; D remains ambiguous. This CDR3 is built from 17 residues. Germline CDR1 SGHDT, CDR2 YYEEEE. V lost 0 bases, J lost 0 bases, and 15 bases lay in between. In DNA form, the CDR3 reads TGTGCCAGCAGCTTGGCTCGAGGCGGCTGGTACCAAGAGACCCAGTACTTC. Protein sequence: CASSLARGGWYQETQYF.

The rearrangement links TRBV5-6 to TRBJ1-2, with D possibly matching TRBD1 (5 bases). The CDR3 is made up of 15 amino acids. Trimming took 5 bases from V and 0 from J, leaving 14 bases between them. Germline CDR1 SGHDT, CDR2 YYEEEE. The CDR3 region is CASRGRGKANYGYTF. The DNA of the CDR3 is TGTGCCAGCAGGGGGCGGGGGAAAGCTAACTATGGCTACACCTTC.

A single count supports this clone. This rearrangement joins TRBV14 to TRBJ1-4, with 8 bases identical to TRBD1. The J segment lost 3 bases and the V segment lost 2 bases, leaving 5 bases of the junction unmatched. CDR3 length: 16 residues. Germline CDR1 reads SGHDN; CDR2 reads FVKESK. The CDR3 DNA reads as TGTGCCAGCAGCCAAAGGACAGGGCTCCCTAATGAAAAACTGTTTTTT. Encoded protein: CASSQRTGLPNEKLFF.